Listed here are 24 T cell receptor beta chains from one sample, sequenced in a study of OX40 agonist ivuxolimab in advanced cancers. This table comes from immunoSEQ multiplex PCR, and its TCRdb copy is limited to in-frame clones, with some not included. The sample carries 77,000 or so clones, roughly 90% recorded once. This material consisted of CD4+ or CD8+ T cells sorted from blood, taken in a trial of the OX40 agonist ivuxolimab. These receptors were collected from an adult with an advanced solid tumor such as melanoma, head and neck, liver or kidney cancer.

This chain's CDR3 is CASSQDRGGLDTEAFF. The CDR3 nucleotides read TGTGCCAGCAGCCAAGATCGCGGGGGCCTGGACACTGAAGCTTTCTTT. The chain employs TRBV14 and TRBJ1-1; D is possibly TRBD1 (6 bases). CDR1 SGHDN and CDR2 FVKESK come from the germline V gene. Trimming stripped 0 bases from V and 3 bases from J, with 14 bases between. The CDR3 covers 16 residues.

This chain uses TRBV13 with TRBJ1-2; 7 bases are a match to TRBD1. With V trimmed by 5 bases and J by 6 bases, 15 bases remained unmatched. Germline V gene sequence: CDR1 PRHDT, CDR2 FYEKMQ (reference sequence). The CDR3 is 16 amino acids. The CDR3 bases are TGTGCCAGCAGCACCACGAAGGAAGGGGGCGCAGATGGCTACACCTTC. Translating gives CASSTTKEGGADGYTF.

The chain couples TRBV30 to TRBJ1-6; 9 bases match TRBD1. The CDR3 runs to 14 residues. The V and J ends lost 1 base and 8 bases, in that order; junction bases with no gene match: 3. Germline lookup yields CDR1 GTSNPN and CDR2 SVGIG (reference sequence). CDR3 bases: TGTGCCTGGAGTGAGGGACAGGGTGATTCACCCCTCCACTTT. Encoded protein: CAWSEGQGDSPLHF.

The V gene is TRBV6-1, the J gene TRBJ1-1; 7 bases line up with TRBD1. V dropped 3 bases and J dropped 0; count of bases not matched to a gene: 7. CDR3 size: 16 residues. Germline-derived CDR1 and CDR2 are MNHNS and SASEGT. The CDR3 coding sequence is TGTGCCAGCAGTGAGGGGCAGGGGGTAGTGAACACTGAAGCTTTCTTT. Protein sequence: CASSEGQGVVNTEAFF.

The V gene is TRBV20-1, the J gene TRBJ1-1; no firm D call. The CDR3 covers 11 residues. The germline V and J ends were trimmed by 6 bases and 7 bases, with 12 bases remaining between them. Germline V gene sequence: CDR1 DFQATT, CDR2 SNEGSKA (reference sequence). Here the CDR3 reads CSARAQVEAFF. Written as DNA, the CDR3 is TGCAGTGCCCGAGCCCAGGTTGAAGCTTTCTTT.

The chain is built from TRBV27 and TRBJ2-3; no firm D call. V lost 3 bases and J 0 bases, leaving 13 bases between the germline ends. The CDR3 has 16 residues. The germline gives CDR1 MNHEY, CDR2 SMNVEV (reference sequence). The CDR3 nucleotides are TGTGCCAGCAGTTTTGTTAGCCCGCTAAGCACAGATACGCAGTATTTT. Translating gives CASSFVSPLSTDTQYF.

This sequence joins TRBV13 and TRBJ2-7; 8 bases align to TRBD2. The CDR3 is 13 amino acids. Looked up from germline, CDR1 is PRHDT and CDR2 is FYEKMQ (reference sequence). V lost 3 bases and J lost 2; bases outside the gene matches: 0. Written as DNA, the CDR3 is TGTGCCAGCAGCTTCGGGGGGGCCTACGAGCAGTACTTC. This translates into CASSFGGAYEQYF.

This rearrangement joins TRBV27 to TRBJ1-2; D unclear. Germline V gene lookup returns CDR1 MNHEY and CDR2 SMNVEV (reference sequence). Trimming shortened V by 3 bases and J by 1 base, and 6 bases separated the two germline ends. This CDR3 region has 13 residues. The CDR3 protein is CASSFGINYGYTF. The CDR3 bases are TGTGCCAGCAGTTTTGGAATTAACTATGGCTACACCTTC.

CDR3 sequence (DNA): TGTGCCAGCAGTAACCGGGACAGGGGGCCCTACGAGCAGTACTTC. Protein sequence: CASSNRDRGPYEQYF. The chain couples TRBV2 to TRBJ2-7; 12 nucleotides line up with TRBD1. The germline V gene has CDR1 SNHLY and CDR2 FYNNEI. V lost 5 bases to trimming and J lost 2 bases; unmatched junction nucleotides: 4. The CDR3 is made up of 15 amino acids. The full variable domain, rest sourced from reference TRBV2 and TRBJ2-7, is EPEVTQTPSHQVTQMGQEVILRCVPISNHLYFYWYRQILGQKVEFLVSFYNNEISEKSEIFDDQFSVERPDGSNFTLKIRSTKLEDSAMYFCASSNRDRGPYEQYFGPGTRLTVT.

This sequence joins TRBV19 and TRBJ1-5; weak D call: TRBD1 (5 bases). V was trimmed by 3 bases and J by 7 bases, leaving 16 bases between them. The CDR3 spans 15 residues. CDR1 and CDR2 from the germline V gene are LNHDA and SQIVND (reference sequence). The CDR3 DNA reads TGTGCCAGTAGTATGGGCCAAACAGGACTGCAGCCCCAGCATTTT. Residues: CASSMGQTGLQPQHF.

In its sample, this clone was seen once. The genes are TRBV4-3 and TRBJ1-1, with TRBD1 identical over 7 bases. Germline V CDR1 and CDR2: LGHNA, YSLEER. The CDR3 is 14 amino acids. After removal of 1 base from V and 7 bases from J, the junction contained 6 bases not matched to a gene. Written as DNA, the CDR3 is TGCGCCAGCAGCCAAGGCCCAGGGGGTAATGAAGCTTTCTTT. Protein product: CASSQGPGGNEAFF.

The chain is built from TRBV6-4 and TRBJ1-2; D ambiguous. Germline CDR1 reads MRHNA; CDR2 reads SNTAGT. V shed 3 bases and J shed 0 bases, with 11 bases lying between them. The CDR3 has 15 amino acids. Here the CDR3 reads CASSEWPGTNYGYTF. In DNA form, the CDR3 reads TGTGCCAGCAGTGAGTGGCCAGGTACTAACTATGGCTACACCTTC.

This sequence joins TRBV19 and TRBJ2-2; D is unclear. Germline V gene sequence: CDR1 LNHDA, CDR2 SQIVND (reference sequence). The CDR3 runs to 14 residues. The V and J ends lost 0 bases and 2 bases respectively, with 4 bases between them. In nucleotides, the CDR3 is TGTGCCAGTAGTATAGACCTTAACACCGGGGAGCTGTTTTTT. Protein product: CASSIDLNTGELFF.

This clone has only one observation. This chain uses TRBV7-8 with TRBJ2-7; D uncertain. The germline V gene encodes CDR1 SGHVS and CDR2 FQNEAQ. V lost 2 bases and J 5 bases, leaving 16 bases between the germline ends. This CDR3 contains 15 residues. CDR3 amino acids: CASSLRSLGWNEQYF. Written as DNA, the CDR3 is TGTGCCAGCAGCTTACGGAGCTTGGGGTGGAACGAGCAGTACTTC.

V gene TRBV7-8 combines with J gene TRBJ2-7; 8 nucleotides line up with TRBD1. This CDR3 region has 15 residues. The V segment lost 4 bases and the J segment 2 bases; nucleotides outside the gene matches: 7. Germline V gene data show CDR1 as SGHVS and CDR2 as FQNEAQ. The CDR3 spells CASSSPGQGAYEQYF. CDR3 nucleotide sequence: TGTGCCAGCAGCTCCCCCGGACAGGGAGCCTACGAGCAGTACTTC. Drawing the rest from reference TRBV7-8 and TRBJ2-7, the complete variable domain is GAGVSQSPRYKVAKRGQDVALRCDPISGHVSLFWYQQALGQGPEFLTYFQNEAQLDKSGLPSDRFFAERPEGSVSTLKIQRTQQEDSAVYLCASSSPGQGAYEQYFGPGTRLTVT.

J is TRBJ2-7 and V is TRBV11-2; 7 nucleotides agree with TRBD1. Germline CDR1 is SGHAT and CDR2 is FQNNGV. This CDR3 contains 17 residues. V lost 4 bases, J lost 0 bases, and 12 bases stayed unmatched. CDR3 sequence: CASSSTEGWDSSYEQYF. CDR3 bases: TGTGCCAGCAGCTCCACTGAGGGTTGGGACAGCTCCTACGAGCAGTACTTC. Full variable domain (outside the CDR3, taken from reference TRBV11-2 and TRBJ2-7): EAGVAQSPRYKIIEKRQSVAFWCNPISGHATLYWYQQILGQGPKLLIQFQNNGVVDDSQLPKDRFSAERLKGVDSTLKIQPAKLEDSAVYLCASSSTEGWDSSYEQYFGPGTRLTVT.

As DNA, the CDR3 is TGCGCCAGCAGCCACGGACTAGCCTACGAGCAGTACTTC. This encodes CASSHGLAYEQYF. The chain couples TRBV4-1 to TRBJ2-7; 7 nucleotides agree with TRBD2. V lost 3 bases to trimming and J lost 2 bases; unmatched junction nucleotides: 1. The CDR3 totals 13 residues. Per germline, CDR1 MGHRA and CDR2 YSYEKL.

With regard to this clone: At one of its ends the junction is not consistent with the germline gene, which may arise from a read error. J is TRBJ2-7 and V is TRBV5-1, with no clear D. The CDR3 sequence is 12 residues long. Germline-derived CDR1 and CDR2 are SGHRS and YFSETQ. CDR3 protein: CATSSSDHEQYF. The DNA for the CDR3 is TGCGCCACCAGCTCCTCGGACCACGAGCAGTACTTC.

The rearrangement links TRBV10-3 to TRBJ1-4, with D unclear. Trimming removed 4 bases at V and 1 base at J, with 10 bases between. Germline-derived CDR1 and CDR2 are ENHRY and SYGVKD. This CDR3 has 15 residues. The CDR3 protein is CAISAVTGTNEKLFF. In DNA, the CDR3 is TGTGCCATCAGTGCTGTAACTGGAACTAATGAAAAACTGTTTTTT.

The sample holds one count of this clone. The chain recombines TRBV4-1 with TRBJ1-1; TRBD1 matches 10 bases. Germline CDR1 and CDR2: MGHRA and YSYEKL. The CDR3 extends over 16 amino acids. V was clipped by 1 base and J by 5 bases; unmatched bases: 7. CDR3: CASSQVLGQGKTEAFF. The CDR3 DNA is TGCGCCAGCAGCCAAGTCTTGGGACAGGGGAAGACTGAAGCTTTCTTT.

This chain links TRBV5-1 with TRBJ1-1; a weak D match, TRBD1 (5 bases). This CDR3 is built from 14 residues. Germline CDR1 reads SGHRS; CDR2 reads YFSETQ. V was trimmed by 7 bases and J by 0 bases, leaving 13 bases between them. The CDR3 DNA is TGCGCCAGCGGGGGAGGACTGATGAACACTGAAGCTTTCTTT. It codes for CASGGGLMNTEAFF.

The chain employs TRBV6-6 and TRBJ2-3; no firm D call. Between the trimmed V and J ends, which lost 7 bases and 2 bases, there was a span of 10 bases. The CDR3 extends over 13 amino acids. Germline V lookup: CDR1 MNHNY, CDR2 SVGAGI (reference sequence). The CDR3 sequence is CASNGYPTDTQYF. Written as DNA, the CDR3 is TGTGCCAGCAACGGATACCCCACAGATACGCAGTATTTT.

V usage is TRBV4-3 and J usage is TRBJ2-4; no firm D call. CDR1 is LGHNA and CDR2 is YSLEER in the germline V gene. This CDR3 is 14 amino acids long. Trimming stripped 4 bases from V and 0 bases from J, with 7 bases between. CDR3 sequence: CASSPTLAKNIQYF. CDR3 sequence (DNA): TGCGCCAGCAGCCCGACACTAGCCAAAAACATTCAGTACTTC.

The rearrangement uses TRBV7-8 and TRBJ2-3; TRBD2 aligns across 7 bases. Germline loops: CDR1 SGHVS, CDR2 FQNEAQ. This CDR3 spans 17 amino acids. J lost 3 bases, V lost 5 bases, and 14 bases had no gene match. As DNA, the CDR3 is TGTGCCAGCAGCAGGCCCCTGACGGGGGGTGGGACAGATACGCAGTATTTT. This sequence encodes CASSRPLTGGGTDTQYF.